This T cell receptor (beta chain) derives from a study of tumor-infiltrating lymphocytes in localized non-small cell lung cancer. Libraries were prepared by immunoSEQ multiplex PCR; TCRdb keeps only in-frame clonotypes and omits some of them. Among about 13,000 clones listed, roughly 70% were seen once. The germline gives CDR1 SGHTS, CDR2 YDEGEE. This CDR3 has 13 amino acids. Trimming pared 3 bases from V and 4 bases from J, leaving 10 bases between. Specimen: lung tumor tissue. The sequence was collected from a human donor with non-small cell lung cancer. The rearrangement joins TRBV5-8 to TRBJ2-5, with D maybe TRBD1 (6 bases). The CDR3 sequence is CASSSSGAETQYF. The CDR3 nucleotides read TGTGCCAGCAGCTCATCAGGGGCAGAGACCCAGTACTTC.